Given below is one T cell receptor beta chain in context. Germline V gene data show CDR1 as DFQATT and CDR2 as SNEGSKA (reference sequence). V lost 5 bases and J 6 bases, leaving 17 bases between the germline ends. This CDR3 is 14 amino acids long. The data were taken from a study of T cells in Graves' hyperthyroidism and ophthalmopathy. TCR beta CDR3 sequences were amplified from RNA transcripts. First-round RT-PCR of the TCR CDR3 relied on the HTBI primer set. A single record per CDR3 protein comes from TCRdb applying MiXCR to the multiplex PCR reads. The data contain under 650,000 distinct CDR3 sequences, roughly 16% of them singletons.

Sample: blood. This receptor was identified in a woman in her twenties or thirties with Graves' hyperthyroidism. This rearrangement joins TRBV20-1 to TRBJ2-4; no clear D. The CDR3 nucleotides read TGCAGTGCTTTTCCTACTCTATTGGGAAACATTCAGTACTTC. This gives the protein CSAFPTLLGNIQYF.